These 5 T cell receptor beta chains share one sample of origin, sequenced in a study of radiotherapy plus CTLA-4 blockade in lung cancer. The method was immunoSEQ multiplex PCR; TCRdb's version includes in-frame clones alone and lacks a portion of them. The sample carries 45,000 to 55,000 clones, about 81% recorded once. Sequences were derived from peripheral blood, sampled from a patient treated with radiotherapy plus ipilimumab. The source is a human donor with non-small cell lung cancer who had stable disease on radiotherapy plus ipilimumab.

V and J are TRBV5-5 and TRBJ2-7, with 10 nucleotides matching TRBD1. Germline values: CDR1 SGHKS, CDR2 YYEKEE (reference sequence). The CDR3 is 15 residues long. The J segment lost 2 bases and the V segment lost 0 bases, leaving 2 bases of the junction unmatched. CDR3 protein: CASSLGDRGPYEQYF. The DNA of the CDR3 is TGTGCCAGCAGCTTGGGAGACAGGGGGCCCTACGAGCAGTACTTC. The variable domain in full, completed from reference TRBV5-5 and TRBJ2-7, reads DAGVTQSPTHLIKTRGQQVTLRCSPISGHKSVSWYQQVLGQGPQFIFQYYEKEERGRGNFPDRFSARQFPNYSSELNVNALLLGDSALYLCASSLGDRGPYEQYFGPGTRLTVT.

The CDR3 reads CASSLAPGDTEAFF. DNA for the CDR3: TGCGCCAGCAGCTTGGCCCCGGGGGACACTGAAGCTTTCTTT. The chain is built from TRBV5-1 and TRBJ1-1; D possibly corresponds to TRBD1 (5 bases). CDR1 is SGHRS, CDR2 YFSETQ, per germline. V was shortened by 0 bases and J by 3 bases, with 9 bases between the two germline ends. This CDR3 has 14 residues. Full variable domain (rest looked up from reference TRBV5-1 and TRBJ1-1): KAGVTQTPRYLIKTRGQQVTLSCSPISGHRSVSWYQQTPGQGLQFLFEYFSETQRNKGNFPGRFSGRQFSNSRSEMNVSTLELGDSALYLCASSLAPGDTEAFFGQGTRLTVV.

The chain has TRBV6-5 and TRBJ2-7; 8 bases fit TRBD2. The germline CDR1 and CDR2 sequences are MNHEY and SVGAGI. Trimming at V came to 6 bases and at J to 5 bases, leaving 12 bases not matched to a gene. The CDR3 is 15 amino acids. This chain's CDR3 is CASRSASGFSNEQYF. As DNA, the CDR3 is TGTGCCAGCAGGTCCGCTAGCGGGTTTTCTAACGAGCAGTACTTC.

The CDR3 spells CASSRDPSGGADTQYF. CDR3 sequence (DNA): TGCGCCAGCAGCCGAGACCCTAGCGGCGGGGCAGATACGCAGTATTTT. The V call is TRBV5-1, the J call TRBJ2-3; the match to TRBD2 covers 7 bases. Germline values: CDR1 SGHRS, CDR2 YFSETQ. The CDR3 is 16 residues long. V was pared by 4 bases and J by 4 bases, with 12 bases of the junction left unmatched.

The CDR3 loop is CASSPQKAGSGVDEQYF. The CDR3 DNA reads as TGTGCCAGCTCACCACAGAAGGCTGGTTCAGGGGTCGACGAGCAGTACTTC. The chain uses TRBV18 and TRBJ2-7, with a weak D call TRBD1 (6 bases). The CDR3 covers 17 residues. Germline V gene sequence: CDR1 KGHSH, CDR2 LQKENI. Between the trimmed V and J ends, which lost 1 base and 5 bases, there was a span of 21 bases.